This T cell receptor beta chain stems from a study of blood T cell repertoires in COVID-19. The CDR3 contains 13 residues. J lost 6 bases, V lost 5 bases, and 3 bases had no gene match. Germline CDR1 is MNHEY and CDR2 is SMNVEV (reference sequence). Clones were read by immunoSEQ multiplex PCR, and TCRdb kept only the in-frame ones, dropping some. In the table there are roughly 250,000 clones, about 90% of which are singletons. Researchers sorted participants into cohorts using their self-reported clinical history. This receptor was taken from a woman aged 35 to 49 who had been exposed to COVID-19. Sequencing was done on a sample of PBMCs or T cells enriched from blood (not recorded which). The chain combines TRBV27 with TRBJ2-1; 8 bases are a match to TRBD1. The CDR3 nucleotides read TGTGCCAGCAGTCCACAGGGGGGCAATGAGCAGTTCTTC. Translating gives CASSPQGGNEQFF.